This TCR beta chain came from a study of T cells in Graves' hyperthyroidism and ophthalmopathy. The source material, RNA transcripts, was used to amplify TCR beta CDR3 regions. First-round RT-PCR with HTBI primers amplified the TCR CDR3 region. From the multiplex PCR reads, TCRdb called clonotypes with MiXCR, one entry per CDR3 protein. Found here are 490,000 or so distinct CDR3 sequences, about 46% of them singletons; the top ten hold around 47%. The study left out patients who had uncontrolled infection, other autoimmune disease, pregnancy or lactation. This clonotype has a single count. Losses at the gene ends were 8 bases for V and 6 bases for J; bases not matched to a gene: 7. Germline V gene sequence: CDR1 ENHRY, CDR2 SYGVKD. The CDR3 consists of 13 residues.

The sequenced sample was peripheral blood or thyroid tissue (not recorded which). The chain carries TRBV10-3 and TRBJ2-5; 9 bases fit TRBD2. The receptor was isolated from an adult woman with Graves' disease, either hyperthyroidism or ophthalmopathy (not recorded which). This chain's CDR3 is CAIQVAGVKTQYF. CDR3 nucleotide sequence: TGTGCCATCCAAGTAGCGGGAGTAAAGACCCAGTACTTC.